The 8 T cell receptor beta chains reported below all come from one sample, sequenced in a study of memory CD4+ T cells and cytomegalovirus serostatus. Clones were sequenced by immunoSEQ multiplex PCR, and TCRdb holds only the in-frame ones, with some missing. Here the sample spans roughly 49,000 clones, 82% being singletons. Single viable CD3+CD4+CD8-CD45RO+ cells were sorted as the memory CD4+ T cells. Sequenced input: memory CD4+ T cells from blood. These receptors were collected from an adult in good health and CMV-seronegative.

This clone was recorded only once. V is TRBV6-5 and J is TRBJ2-3, with 7 bases aligning to TRBD2. Germline V CDR1 and CDR2: MNHEY, SVGAGI. J lost 6 bases, V lost 7 bases, and 10 bases had no gene match. The CDR3 consists of 14 residues. CDR3 residues: CASKMGGGLDTQYF. The CDR3 nucleotides are TGTGCCAGCAAAATGGGGGGGGGATTGGATACGCAGTATTTT.

The chain recombines TRBV6-5 with TRBJ1-2; tentative D call: TRBD1 (5 bases). Germline-derived CDR1 and CDR2 are MNHEY and SVGAGI. The CDR3 totals 14 residues. Trimming removed 6 bases at V and 2 bases at J, with 13 bases between. The CDR3 DNA sequence: TGTGCCAGCAGACAAATCGACAGAAACTATGGCTACACCTTC. Residues: CASRQIDRNYGYTF.

With regard to this clone: The sample holds other DNA sequences that translate to the same CDR3. The V and J genes are TRBV5-6 and TRBJ1-1; TRBD1 aligns across 9 bases. V shed 2 bases, J shed 2 bases, and the junction held 4 bases outside the gene matches. CDR1 and CDR2 from the germline V gene are SGHDT and YYEEEE. The CDR3 runs to 15 residues. Here the CDR3 DNA reads TGTGCCAGCAGCTTAAGGGACAGGGTAAACACTGAAGCTTTCTTT. This translates into CASSLRDRVNTEAFF.

As regards this clone: At one end, the junction sequence differs from germline, possibly due to a read error. This chain uses TRBV10-1 with TRBJ2-1, with D possibly being TRBD2 (7 bases). This CDR3 is built from 9 residues. Germline lookup yields CDR1 WNHNN and CDR2 SYGVQD (reference sequence). CDR3 nucleotide sequence: TGCGCCAGCATTAGGGGGGGTCTCTTC. This codes for CASIRGGLF.

This clone has a single count. This chain links TRBV7-2 with TRBJ1-3; D not certain. V gave up 2 bases and J gave up 0 bases, with 8 bases separating them. The CDR3 consists of 15 residues. CDR1 SGHTA and CDR2 FQGNSA come from the germline V gene. The CDR3 sequence is CASSLSRNSGNTIYF. The CDR3 nucleotides read TGTGCCAGCAGCTTATCGCGAAACTCTGGAAACACCATATATTTT.

The CDR3 region is CASSYSRQGGTQYF. The CDR3 DNA reads as TGTGCCAGCAGTTACTCGAGACAGGGCGGGACCCAGTACTTC. J is TRBJ2-5 and V is TRBV6-5; the match to TRBD1 covers 7 bases. V lost 0 bases and J lost 7; bases outside the gene matches: 5. CDR1 MNHEY and CDR2 SVGAGI come from the germline V gene. The CDR3 covers 14 residues.

V gene TRBV19 combines with J gene TRBJ2-7; a weak D match, TRBD1 (5 bases). Trimming cost V 2 bases and J 5 bases, with 16 bases left between them. Germline values: CDR1 LNHDA, CDR2 SQIVND (reference sequence). The CDR3 runs to 15 residues. The CDR3 loop is CASSIRQGRANEQYF. The CDR3 DNA sequence: TGTGCCAGTAGTATAAGGCAGGGCCGTGCCAACGAGCAGTACTTC.

On this clone itself: The junction does not match germline at one end; this may be a read error. This chain connects TRBV7-9 to TRBJ1-1, with a tentative D call TRBD1 (5 bases). Germline CDR1 SEHNR, CDR2 FQNEAQ (reference sequence). The CDR3 has 14 residues. Written as DNA, the CDR3 is TGTGCCAGCAGCCAGGGAGGGGCGAACATTGAAGCTTTCTTT. Protein: CASSQGGANIEAFF.